Shown below are 15 T cell receptor beta chains from a single sample sequenced in a study of T-cell reconstitution after alpha-beta-depleted transplantation in children. A library of TCRbeta sequences, prepared with unique molecular identifiers, was generated. TCRdb used MiXCR to reprocess the PCR reads, holding one entry per CDR3 protein. The table lists around 380,000 distinct CDR3 sequences, approximately 10% of them singletons. The sequencing used PBMCs from the stem cell graft donor, collected from the stem cell graft. These receptors came from a human donor who donated a stem cell graft to a child with acute myeloid leukemia.

The chain links TRBV6-1 to TRBJ2-7; D may correspond to TRBD1 or TRBD2 (5 bases each). Trimming removed 6 bases from V and 4 bases from J, with 16 bases in between. Germline V gene sequence: CDR1 MNHNS, CDR2 SASEGT. There are 14 residues in the CDR3. In DNA form, the CDR3 reads TGTGCCAGCAGGGGGGTAGGCGGACCGTACGAGCAGTACGTC. Its protein is CASRGVGGPYEQYV.

This clonotype was seen more than once but under ten times. The chain joins TRBV10-3 to TRBJ1-3, with D perhaps TRBD1 (5 bases). The V end lost 6 bases, the J end lost 0 bases, and 9 bases lay between the germline ends. There are 14 residues in the CDR3. CDR1 and CDR2 from the germline V gene are ENHRY and SYGVKD. The CDR3 loop reads CAISPDSSGNTIYF. CDR3 coding DNA: TGTGCCATCAGCCCAGACAGCTCTGGAAACACCATATATTTT.

This chain links TRBV6-5 with TRBJ1-1, with no clear D. The CDR3 spans 16 residues. Trimming removed 0 bases from V and 9 bases from J, with 20 bases in between. Germline V lookup: CDR1 MNHEY, CDR2 SVGAGI. The CDR3 DNA reads as TGTGCCAGCAGTTACTCGGCCGGGCAACGTGGAGGGAAAGCTTTCTTT. It specifies CASSYSAGQRGGKAFF.

The chain links TRBV6-1 to TRBJ1-1; no reliable D call. With 2 bases removed from V and 7 bases from J, the gap between germline ends came to 14 bases. Germline CDR1 reads MNHNS; CDR2 reads SASEGT. The length of the CDR3 is 14 residues. CDR3 sequence (DNA): TGTGCCAGCAGTGAACAAAGAGGGTTCAGTGAAGCTTTCTTT. Protein sequence: CASSEQRGFSEAFF.

The chain couples TRBV4-1 to TRBJ1-6; possibly TRBD1 for D (5 bases). Trimming left V 2 bases short and J 9 bases short, with 14 bases between. The CDR3 covers 15 residues. Germline loops: CDR1 MGHRA, CDR2 YSYEKL. In DNA form, the CDR3 reads TGCGCCAGCAGCCAATCGGGGACGAGGGGTTCACCCCTCCACTTT. Encoded protein: CASSQSGTRGSPLHF.

There are a few counts of this clonotype. This chain uses TRBV12-3 or TRBV12-4 with TRBJ1-5; 7 bases are shared with TRBD1. CDR3 length: 15 amino acids. V lost 6 bases and J lost 0; bases outside the gene matches: 5. CDR3 coding DNA: TGTGCCAGCAGACCCCGACAGGGTAGCAATCAGCCCCAGCATTTT. This translates into CASRPRQGSNQPQHF.

The chain couples TRBV20-1 to TRBJ2-7, with D possibly matching TRBD2 (5 bases). This CDR3 has 14 residues. Per germline, CDR1 DFQATT and CDR2 SNEGSKA (reference sequence). V gave up 2 bases and J gave up 1 base, with 12 bases separating them. The CDR3 sequence: CSARSLGSSYEQYF. The CDR3 coding sequence is TGCAGTGCTAGATCCTTAGGGAGTTCCTACGAGCAGTACTTC.

There are a few counts of this clonotype. J is TRBJ1-1 and V is TRBV20-1, with unresolved D. CDR1 is DFQATT and CDR2 is SNEGSKA in the germline V gene (reference sequence). The CDR3 runs to 12 residues. V was pared by 4 bases and J by 1 base, with 7 bases between. CDR3 protein: CSATRQNTEAFF. DNA for the CDR3: TGCAGTGCTACTAGACAGAACACTGAAGCTTTCTTT.

With regard to this clonotype: Germline is not matched at one junction end, which may reflect a read error. This chain joins TRBV12-3 or TRBV12-4 and TRBJ1-1; possibly TRBD1 for D (6 bases). The CDR3 sequence is 13 residues long. The CDR3 DNA reads as TGTGCCAGCAGTCTTCAGGGACACACTGAAGCTTTCTTC. This gives the protein CASSLQGHTEAFF.

This clonotype appeared a few times. The V call is TRBV10-3, the J call TRBJ2-2, with 10 bases that match TRBD1. The germline CDR1 and CDR2 sequences are ENHRY and SYGVKD. This CDR3 has 15 amino acids. Trimming cost V 6 bases and J 5 bases; bases outside gene matches: 6. The CDR3, as DNA: TGTGCCATCAGGCAGGGACAGGGGACGACCGGGGAGCTGTTTTTT. Residues: CAIRQGQGTTGELFF.

This clonotype was detected many times. This chain joins TRBV4-1 and TRBJ1-2; D call uncertain. The CDR3 runs 15 residues. Trimming cost V 0 bases and J 3 bases, with 11 bases left between them. Per the germline V gene, CDR1 is MGHRA and CDR2 is YSYEKL. The CDR3 DNA sequence: TGCGCCAGCAGCCAAGAGGACTGGTACCACTATGGCTACACCTTC. Amino acid sequence: CASSQEDWYHYGYTF.

In its sample, this clonotype was seen many times. The chain links TRBV27 to TRBJ2-2; D not resolved. Germline V gene sequence: CDR1 MNHEY, CDR2 SMNVEV (reference sequence). V lost 2 bases and J 2 bases, leaving 6 bases between the germline ends. This CDR3 spans 14 amino acids. The CDR3 coding sequence is TGTGCCAGCAGTTTAAGACTTAACACCGGGGAGCTGTTTTTT. This translates into CASSLRLNTGELFF.

The chain links TRBV20-1 to TRBJ2-1, with TRBD2 matching over 14 bases. In germline, CDR1 is DFQATT, CDR2 SNEGSKA (reference sequence). Germline trimming cut 3 bases from V and 5 bases from J; bases unmatched to any gene: 6. The length of the CDR3 is 16 residues. In DNA, the CDR3 is TGCAGTGCTAGCTCCGGGACTAGCGGGAGAGACAATGAGCAGTTCTTC. This codes for CSASSGTSGRDNEQFF.

This clonotype was counted between two and nine times. Germline is not matched at one junction end, which may reflect a read error. This sequence joins TRBV5-1 and TRBJ2-4; no definite D call. Germline V gene lookup returns CDR1 SGHRS and CDR2 YFSETQ. The CDR3 is made up of 16 amino acids. The CDR3 DNA follows: TGCGCCAGCAGCGCCGAGGTGGGGTTAGCCAAAAACAGTCAGTACTTC. It specifies CASSAEVGLAKNSQYF.

V usage is TRBV18 and J usage is TRBJ1-1; D unresolved. V lost 0 bases and J 0 bases, leaving 5 bases between the germline ends. Germline lookup yields CDR1 KGHSH and CDR2 LQKENI. The CDR3 contains 14 residues. The CDR3, as DNA: TGTGCCAGCTCACCACCAGGGATGAACACTGAAGCTTTCTTT. It specifies CASSPPGMNTEAFF.